This is a list of T cell receptor beta chains from one sample in a study of HIV-infected patients and healthy controls. TCRdb fed the 5' RACE reads into MiXCR, producing one record per CDR3 protein. The data show 60,000 to 75,000 distinct CDR3 sequences, less than 20% seen once. The sample was CD4+ T cells from blood. The receptors stem from a human donor in good health. CDR3s include the opening cysteine and the closing phenylalanine or tryptophan. A D gene is named only where the DNA matches it firmly. Clone size is shown for a subset of rows, as once, few, many or a class of expanded clone.

J	D	size	V	length	DNA	CDR3
TRBJ2-1	-	-	TRBV24-1	15	TGTGCCACCAGTGCGAACAGGGCCCGTTCCAATGAGCAGTTCTTC	CATSANRARSNEQFF
TRBJ1-5	-	many	TRBV12-5	14	TGTGCTAGTGCCCTGACAGGTGACCATCAGCCCCAGCATTTT	CASALTGDHQPQHF
TRBJ2-7	-	few	TRBV28	14	TGTGCCAGCAGATCGGGACGGCCTCCCTACGAGCAGTACTTC	CASRSGRPPYEQYF
TRBJ1-2	TRBD1	-	TRBV19	16	TGTGCCAGTAGCATGGGCAGGGGGACGGAGTTCTATGGCTACACCTTC	CASSMGRGTEFYGYTF
TRBJ2-2	-	-	TRBV7-2	16	TGTGCCAGCAGCTTAGATCGGGGGCCGTCGACCGGGGAGCTGTTTTTT	CASSLDRGPSTGELFF
TRBJ1-2	-	-	TRBV12-3/TRBV12-4	15	TGTGCCAGCAGGAAGTCAGGGCAGGGGAACTATGGCTACACCTTC	CASRKSGQGNYGYTF
TRBJ2-1	-	-	TRBV9	11	TGTGCCAGCAGCGTAGAAGGGGAGCAGTTCTTC	CASSVEGEQFF
TRBJ2-7	-	few	TRBV6-2/TRBV6-3	16	TGTGCCAGCAGTTACCCGGTCAACACACCCTCCTACGAGCAGTACTTC	CASSYPVNTPSYEQYF
TRBJ1-2	-	many	TRBV9	17	TGTGCCAGCAGCCCTTATTCGGGGAGGGCCCCTATCCATGGCTACACCTTC	CASSPYSGRAPIHGYTF
TRBJ1-5	-	few	TRBV25-1	13	TGTGCCAGCAGTGAACAAGTACCCCTGCCCCAGCATTTT	CASSEQVPLPQHF
TRBJ2-3	-	few	TRBV5-1	16	TGCGCCAGCAGCTTGGTGGCGGGAATAGGGACAGATACGCAGTATTTT	CASSLVAGIGTDTQYF
TRBJ1-2	-	few	TRBV6-2/TRBV6-3	13	TGTGCCAGCAGTTCACGGACGTCCAACGGCTACACCTTC	CASSSRTSNGYTF
TRBJ2-5	TRBD1	-	TRBV19	16	TGTGCCAGTAGTAAAGCCATCAAGGGGGCTGGAGAGACCCAGTACTTC	CASSKAIKGAGETQYF
TRBJ2-3	-	-	TRBV12-3/TRBV12-4	14	TGTGCCAGCAGTTTAGGGCAGGGATTCGGTACGCAGTATTTT	CASSLGQGFGTQYF
TRBJ2-1	TRBD2	-	TRBV20-1	15	TGCAGTGCTAGAGATTTAGCGGGAGTCATCAATGAGCAGTTCTTC	CSARDLAGVINEQFF
TRBJ1-2	-	-	TRBV20-1	14	TGCAGTGCTAGAGCCCAGGGTATCTTCTATGGCTACACCTTC	CSARAQGIFYGYTF